The clone carrying this TCR beta chain occurred a few times. The record originates from a study of T cell changes during pregnancy in multiple sclerosis. The method was immunoSEQ multiplex PCR; TCRdb's version includes in-frame clones alone and lacks a portion of them. The sample consists of tens of thousands of clones, roughly nine tenths of them appearing once. V shed 7 bases and J 1 base; nucleotides not matched to a gene: 4. Per germline, CDR1 SQVTM and CDR2 ANQGSEA. The CDR3 consists of 13 residues. Sequencing used CD4+ T cells from peripheral blood mononuclear cells, obtained before pregnancy. This rearrangement joins TRBV29-1 to TRBJ2-1, with 7 bases fitting TRBD2. The sequence came from a female donor with multiple sclerosis, enrolled in a pregnancy study. The CDR3 DNA reads as TGCAGCGGGGGGGGGAGGTCCTACAATGAGCAGTTCTTC. Translation gives CSGGGRSYNEQFF.